This T cell receptor (beta chain) came from a study of cytomegalovirus exposure and HLA in healthy donors. The V gene end was trimmed by 2 bases and the J gene end by 5 bases; junction bases not matched to a gene: 4. This CDR3 contains 15 residues. Germline CDR1 reads LGHNA; CDR2 reads YSLEER. PCR amplification relied on 60 Vbeta primers (plus 13 Jbeta primers). Clones were read by immunoSEQ multiplex PCR, and TCRdb kept only the in-frame ones, dropping some. Counted here are over 150,000 clones, more than 60% occurring once; the ten biggest clones make up 3.5% to 5%. Regarding the study as a whole: It was reported that TCR beta sequences correctly inferred the HLA-A and HLA-B alleles for most subjects. Altogether, about 160 TCR beta chains were recorded as cytomegalovirus-associated. Available immune exposure information covered CMV serostatus only.

On this clone itself: The antigen remains undetermined.

The J gene is TRBJ1-3, the V gene TRBV4-3, with 9 bases identical to TRBD1. Material: PBMCs. The receptor's source is a man aged 40-55 years in good health and CMV-seronegative. The CDR3 protein is CASSQRQGDRNTIYF. The CDR3 nucleotides are TGCGCCAGCAGCCAAAGACAGGGGGATCGAAACACCATATATTTT.